This TCR beta chain derives from a study of CD8 T cells in Susac syndrome. The study's findings and limits: It was acknowledged in the study that its TCR sequencing and HLA analysis involved a relatively small number of individuals.

This clonotype appeared once. The antigen remains unidentified. When the RNA was reverse transcribed, random hexamers were used with an input of roughly 0.5 to 1 ug. The amplification used immunoSEQ multiplex PCR on TCR beta CDR3; it spanned 54 Vbeta and 13 Jbeta. A single record per CDR3 protein comes from TCRdb applying MiXCR to the immunoSEQ multiplex PCR reads. The sample includes some 100,000 distinct CDR3 sequences, less than 95% seen only once; the top ten take over 0.1%. CD8+ and CD4+ T cells circulating in blood were sequenced for TCR beta. The clonotype comes from a human donor in good health. The sequenced material came from CD8+ T cells from PBMCs.

The CDR3 loop is CASRRGLAGGPDTLETQYF. The CDR3 DNA reads TGTGCCAGCAGGCGTGGACTAGCGGGCGGACCAGACACCTTAGAGACCCAGTACTTC. The genes are TRBV27 and TRBJ2-5, with TRBD2 matching over 11 bases. Germline V gene lookup returns CDR1 MNHEY and CDR2 SMNVEV (reference sequence). V gave up 6 bases and J gave up 4 bases; unmatched junction bases: 19. This CDR3 has 19 residues.